This T cell receptor (beta chain) was recovered during a study of siplizumab effects on memory and regulatory T cells. Concerning this clone: Antigen unknown.

Findings of the study overall: No more than a minor fraction of alloreactive clones could be traced back to unstimulated subsets. The drug siplizumab significantly decreased the alloreactive sequences that could be traced to unstimulated CD4+ memory cells. Major contributors to the alloresponse seemed to be naive T cells, which also appeared more diverse than memory cells.

Profiled with immunoSEQ multiplex PCR; TCRdb holds only in-frame clones, not every one. Among 87,000 or so clones, approximately 90% were seen once, and the ten largest hold roughly 15%. The CDR3 is 17 amino acids. Germline V gives CDR1 SGHDN, CDR2 FVKESK. V was pared by 3 bases and J by 9 bases, with 16 bases of the junction left unmatched. This chain joins TRBV14 and TRBJ2-1; 8 nucleotides match TRBD2. The clonotype comes from a human donor in good health. Sequenced sample: CD4+ T cells sorted from blood. CDR3 sequence: CASSHPLSGRLQSEQFF. The DNA for the CDR3 is TGTGCCAGCAGCCATCCATTAAGCGGGAGATTGCAATCTGAGCAGTTCTTC.